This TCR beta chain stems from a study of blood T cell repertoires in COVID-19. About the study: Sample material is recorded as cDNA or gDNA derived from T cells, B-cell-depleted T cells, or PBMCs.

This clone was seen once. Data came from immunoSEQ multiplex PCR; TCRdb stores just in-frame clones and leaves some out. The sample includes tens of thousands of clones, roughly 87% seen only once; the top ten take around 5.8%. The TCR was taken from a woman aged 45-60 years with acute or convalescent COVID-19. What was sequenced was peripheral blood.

CDR3 in DNA: TGTGCCAGCAGTTTTCGACTAGCGGGGGGCAGTGAGCAGTTCTTC. It specifies CASSFRLAGGSEQFF. The chain combines TRBV27 with TRBJ2-1; 13 nucleotides match TRBD2. The V and J ends lost 3 bases and 9 bases, in that order; junction bases with no gene match: 5. Per germline, CDR1 MNHEY and CDR2 SMNVEV (reference sequence). CDR3 length: 15 residues.